These T cell receptor beta chains were read from a single sample in a study of blood T cell repertoires in COVID-19. The repertoire was sequenced with immunoSEQ multiplex PCR; TCRdb's copy has only in-frame clones and lacks some. The table shows approximately 50,000 clones, with around 79% occurring only once. Sequencing was performed on peripheral blood. The source is a man in his 70s with active or convalescent COVID-19. Both conserved end residues are part of each CDR3. Fields, in order: V gene, J gene, D gene, clone size, CDR3 protein, CDR3 DNA. The D gene is left open where the match is weak. Size is stated for part of the rows, as once, few or many counts, or as a class when the clone is expanded.

>TRBV7-2|TRBJ2-5|.|.
CASSPSQETQYF
TGTGCCAGCAGCCCGTCACAGGAGACCCAGTACTTC
>TRBV6-5|TRBJ1-1|TRBD1|once
CASSKQGYTEAFF
TGTGCCAGCAGTAAACAGGGGTACACTGAAGCTTTCTTT
>TRBV19|TRBJ1-1|TRBD1|.
CASSGRQGAPTEAFF
TGTGCCAGTAGTGGGAGACAGGGGGCGCCCACTGAAGCTTTCTTT
>TRBV7-2|TRBJ1-1|TRBD1|.
CASSPRDRGVMNTEAFF
TGTGCCAGCAGCCCGCGGGACAGGGGTGTTATGAACACTGAAGCTTTCTTT
>TRBV18|TRBJ2-1|TRBD2|.
CASSPLLAGGVNEQFF
TGTGCCAGCTCACCGCTGCTAGCGGGAGGGGTCAATGAGCAGTTCTTC
>TRBV19|TRBJ1-4|.|once
CASSIEGLTGEKLFF
TGTGCCAGTAGTATAGAGGGGCTAACGGGTGAAAAACTGTTTTTT
>TRBV5-6|TRBJ2-1|.|once
CASSSIAYSYNEQFF
TGTGCCAGCAGCTCAATAGCGTACTCCTACAATGAGCAGTTCTTC
>TRBV6-5|TRBJ1-1|TRBD1|.
CASSYSHRGRTEAFF
TGTGCCAGCAGTTACTCCCACAGGGGGCGCACTGAAGCTTTCTTT
>TRBV6-5|TRBJ1-5|.|.
CASRIRFLGNQPQHF
TGTGCCAGCAGAATTCGGTTCCTGGGCAATCAGCCCCAGCATTTT
>TRBV14|TRBJ1-2|.|.
CASSHNHRTYGYTF
TGTGCCAGCAGCCATAATCACAGAACCTATGGCTACACCTTC
>TRBV30|TRBJ1-2|.|once
CAWSGSGSGGYTF
TGTGCCTGGAGTGGGTCGGGGAGCGGTGGCTACACCTTC
>TRBV24-1|TRBJ2-2|TRBD1|.
CATEGAGYTGELFF
TGTGCCACCGAGGGGGCAGGGTACACCGGGGAGCTGTTTTTT
>TRBV7-2|TRBJ1-1|.|.
CASSEPLGGRIEAFF
TGTGCCAGCAGCGAACCCTTGGGGGGGCGCATTGAAGCTTTCTTT
>TRBV9|TRBJ2-1|TRBD2|.
CASSLAGGLGEQFF
TGTGCCAGCAGCCTAGCGGGAGGGTTAGGTGAGCAGTTCTTC
>TRBV15|TRBJ1-2|TRBD1|.
CATSRELGDSNYGYTF
TGTGCCACCAGCAGAGAACTGGGGGACAGTAACTATGGCTACACCTTC
>TRBV9|TRBJ2-2|TRBD1|.
CASSPPGQGRTGELFF
TGTGCCAGCAGCCCACCGGGACAGGGGCGCACCGGGGAGCTGTTTTTT
>TRBV11-3|TRBJ1-2|.|.
CASSPASGYGYTF
TGTGCCAGCAGCCCGGCGTCAGGGTACGGCTACACCTTC
>TRBV7-9|TRBJ1-1|.|few
CASSFALRAEAFF
TGTGCCAGCAGCTTCGCCCTTCGGGCTGAAGCTTTCTTT
>TRBV28|TRBJ2-5|.|.
CASRAQETQYF
TGTGCCAGCAGAGCACAAGAGACCCAGTACTTC
>TRBV6-5|TRBJ1-6|TRBD1|.
CASSNSGTANSPLHF
TGTGCCAGCAGCAACTCCGGGACAGCTAATTCACCCCTCCACTTT
>TRBV1|TRBJ1-1|.|.
CTSSQDGGTGGFF
TGCACCAGCAGCCAAGATGGTGGGACAGGCGGTTTCTTT
>TRBV3-1/TRBV3-2|TRBJ2-1|.|once
CASSHSGHSGPNEQFF
TGTGCCAGCAGCCATTCGGGACACTCAGGTCCGAATGAGCAGTTCTTC
>TRBV11-3|TRBJ2-1|TRBD2|.
CASSAGTSGSNEQFF
TGTGCCAGCAGCGCGGGGACTAGCGGGAGTAATGAGCAGTTCTTC
>TRBV2|TRBJ1-2|.|.
CASSLGVANTF
TGTGCCAGCAGCCTGGGAGTGGCGAACACCTTC
>TRBV19|TRBJ2-3|.|.
CAARGTPPDTQYF
TGTGCCGCCCGGGGGACCCCCCCAGATACGCAGTATTTT
>TRBV24-1|TRBJ2-5|.|.
CATSDHYPGIQETQYF
TGTGCCACCAGTGACCATTACCCCGGGATCCAAGAGACCCAGTACTTC
>TRBV7-2|TRBJ2-1|TRBD2|once
CASSGLAANEQFF
TGTGCCAGCAGTGGACTAGCGGCGAATGAGCAGTTCTTC
>TRBV11-2|TRBJ1-3|.|.
CASSLATHSGNTIYF
TGTGCCAGCAGCTTAGCAACTCACTCTGGAAACACCATATATTTT
>TRBV28|TRBJ1-6|TRBD1|.
CASSIRQGDSPLHF
TGTGCCAGCAGTATTAGACAGGGGGACTCACCCCTCCACTTT
>TRBV18|TRBJ2-5|TRBD2|.
CASSPRTSSLETQYF
TGTGCCAGCTCACCAAGGACTAGCTCTTTGGAGACCCAGTACTTC
>TRBV29-1|TRBJ1-2|TRBD1|few
CSVDLTGYDGYTF
TGCAGCGTTGATCTGACAGGGTACGATGGCTACACCTTC
>TRBV7-2|TRBJ1-2|.|once
CASSLDLGDYGYTF
TGTGCCAGCAGCTTAGATCTAGGGGACTATGGCTACACCTTC
>TRBV5-5|TRBJ2-7|.|few
CASSLIVAGGLHEQYF
TGTGCCAGCAGTTTAATTGTCGCAGGGGGACTCCACGAGCAGTACTTC
>TRBV6-6|TRBJ1-1|.|.
CASRLNTEAFF
TGTGCCAGCAGACTTAACACTGAAGCTTTCTTT
>TRBV4-3|TRBJ2-5|TRBD2|.
CASSQRLAGGEETQYF
TGCGCCAGCAGCCAAAGACTAGCGGGAGGGGAGGAGACCCAGTACTTC
>TRBV7-2|TRBJ1-4|.|.
CASSRGGHSGEELFF
TGTGCCAGCTCAAGAGGCGGACACTCGGGTGAGGAACTGTTTTTT
>TRBV24-1|TRBJ2-2|TRBD1|.
CATSDLGTGRVGELFF
TGTGCCACCAGTGATCTCGGGACAGGGCGGGTCGGGGAGCTGTTTTTT
>TRBV28|TRBJ2-7|TRBD2|.
CASSLGGVTYEQYF
TGTGCCAGCAGTTTGGGAGGGGTTACCTACGAGCAGTACTTC
>TRBV6-6|TRBJ1-6|.|.
CASSYLPGGSPLHF
TGTGCCAGCAGTTACCTTCCGGGGGGATCACCCCTCCACTTT
>TRBV7-2|TRBJ1-2|TRBD1|.
CASSPRTGPRADGYTF
TGTGCCAGCAGCCCCCGGACAGGGCCTCGCGCTGATGGCTACACCTTC
>TRBV27|TRBJ1-1|.|.
CASSLGALNTEAFF
TGTGCCAGCAGTTTAGGGGCTCTGAACACTGAAGCTTTCTTT